This entry is about one T cell receptor (beta chain). This entry comes from a study of blood T cell repertoires in COVID-19. Looking at the study overall: T cells, B-cell-depleted T cells, or PBMCs supplied cDNA or gDNA.

Repertoires were generated with immunoSEQ multiplex PCR, while TCRdb's copy carries only in-frame clones and drops some. The data show approximately 250,000 clones, more than 80% seen once. The V gene lost 3 bases and the J gene lost 6 bases, with 7 bases spanning the gap. The CDR3 contains 12 residues. This sequence originates from a man aged 30 to 39 who had recovered from COVID-19. Sequences were obtained from peripheral blood. This sequence joins TRBV12-3 or TRBV12-4 and TRBJ2-3; D not certain. This CDR3 is CASSFSRDTQYF. The CDR3 DNA follows: TGTGCCAGCAGTTTCTCCAGGGATACGCAGTATTTT.